This T cell receptor beta chain came from a study of blood T cell repertoires in COVID-19. As for the study in general: Collection of acute and convalescent COVID-19 samples took place in the United States, Italy and Spain. T cells, B-cell-depleted T cells, or PBMCs provided the cDNA or gDNA that served as material.

Germline-derived CDR1 and CDR2 are SGHKS and YYEKEE (reference sequence). V shed 0 bases and J 2 bases; nucleotides not matched to a gene: 8. The length of the CDR3 is 17 residues. Seattle-derived patients entered the study during active infection and were followed longitudinally. Per the study methods: Amplifying reference gene primers gave estimates of nucleated cell counts. Clones were sequenced by immunoSEQ multiplex PCR, and TCRdb holds only the in-frame ones, with some missing. That table is the source of V, J and clone size, and D and trimming were worked out from the DNA. There are approximately 200,000 clones in the sample; about 81% occur only once, and around 11% lies in the top ten.

The clonotype comes from a woman aged 80 or older with COVID-19, enrolled during active disease. The gene calls are TRBV5-5 and TRBJ2-7; 10 bases line up with TRBD1. Material: peripheral blood. This CDR3 reads CASSLDRWTGGTYEQYF. DNA of the CDR3: TGTGCCAGCAGCTTGGATCGATGGACAGGGGGAACCTACGAGCAGTACTTC.